The following is a T cell receptor beta chain sequence with its context. The target antigen is unknown. Amplification yielded TCR beta CDR3 regions, with RNA transcripts as the source. The HTBI primer set drove a first-round RT-PCR of the TCR CDR3. Via MiXCR, TCRdb re-called the multiplex PCR reads, giving one row per CDR3 protein. Of about 600,000 distinct CDR3 sequences in the sample, roughly 16% were seen once. Clinical Activity Scores of at least 3, NOSPECS grades of at least 4 and durations under 3 months characterized ophthalmopathy patients. Fresh peripheral blood, less than 11 ml of it, supplied the PBMCs. This sample was included in a study of T cells in Graves' hyperthyroidism and ophthalmopathy. Notes on the study in general: Most expanded thyroid clonotypes above 0.001 also appeared in blood. Model output signaled ophthalmopathy a median approximately six months ahead of onset.

What was sequenced was blood. The sequence was collected from a woman aged 40 to 50 with Graves' ophthalmopathy.

CDR3 amino acids: CASSRGGLRETQYF. In nucleotides, the CDR3 is TGTGCCAGCAGTAGGGGGGGCTTGAGGGAGACCCAGTACTTC. The chain employs TRBV2 and TRBJ2-5, with D tentatively TRBD2 (7 bases). This CDR3 is built from 14 residues. The germline gives CDR1 SNHLY, CDR2 FYNNEI. Trimming cost V 5 bases and J 5 bases, with 15 bases left between them.